The present entry profiles one TCR beta chain with its context. The data were obtained in a study of PD-L1 blockade in urothelial cancer. As for the study in general: Analysis of the blood was performed 3 weeks (second dose) and 6 weeks after treatment start. Peripheral blood specimens exhibited a median yield of about 150,000 T cells.

The time point: pretreatment peripheral blood. Patients yielded 1 to 8 samples each, pretreatment and on-treatment. The protocol was immunoSEQ multiplex PCR, while the TCRdb copy is restricted to in-frame clones and leaves out a portion. Among about 63,000 clones listed, roughly 81% were seen once. V was cut by 7 bases and J by 4 bases, with 17 bases left in between. CDR3 length equals 14 residues. Germline CDR1 is MNHNY and CDR2 is SVGAGI (reference sequence). The sample consisted of PBMCs, taken around atezolizumab (anti-PD-L1) treatment. The receptor was derived from a man in his 70s with urothelial cancer. This chain connects TRBV6-6 to TRBJ2-7, with D tentatively TRBD1 (5 bases). CDR3: CASKGSWAEYEQYF. CDR3 bases: TGTGCCAGCAAGGGGTCATGGGCGGAGTACGAGCAGTACTTC.